This T cell receptor (beta chain) originates from a study of metastatic and nonmetastatic thyroid tumors. Looking at the study overall: Repertoire comparison spanned blood and tumor or nodule tissue of malignant and benign thyroid patients.

As handled by the study authors: The study built a papillary thyroid cancer distant-metastasis classifier from CDR3 differences across clinicopathological groups. Via MiXCR, TCRdb re-called the PCR reads. The V and J calls come from TCRdb's annotation, not from the publication. The profile covers roughly 19,000 clones, with 35% to 40% appearing a single time and roughly a quarter taken by the ten largest. Thyroid surgery was performed in patients who had received no treatment beforehand. The trim removed 2 bases at V and 11 bases at J, leaving 12 bases unmatched. The germline CDR1 and CDR2 sequences are MGHDK and SYGVNS. The CDR3 loop spans 16 amino acids. Study findings and constraints: A significant increase in TCR beta diversity was reportedly seen in malignant thyroid tumors relative to benign nodules, in blood and tumor.

As for this clone: Its antigen is not identified.

J is TRBJ1-4 and V is TRBV25-1, with 9 bases identical to TRBD1. Sequenced input: tumor tissue. This clonotype originated in a female donor with papillary thyroid cancer or a benign thyroid nodule (not recorded which). Some clones in this sample may be carry-over from other donors' samples. The CDR3 sequence: CASSELTGTGREKLFF. In DNA, the CDR3 is TGTGCCAGCAGTGAACTAACCGGGACAGGGCGAGAGAAACTGTTTTTT.